This T cell receptor (beta chain) was identified during a study of shared clonotypes between healthy human individuals. Genomic DNA from each subset was divided evenly over several immunoSEQ plates. TCRdb keeps only in-frame clones here, not all; method: immunoSEQ multiplex PCR. The table records around 690,000 clones, roughly 91% of them present only once. In germline, CDR1 is SGHTA, CDR2 FQGNSA. Trimming removed 5 bases from V and 7 bases from J, with 8 bases in between. The CDR3 sequence is 11 residues long. Source material: memory CD8+ T cells from PBMCs. Subset: CD45RO+ cells pooled with CCR7-negative TemRA cells. This receptor was identified in a man younger than 35 in good health. Some clones in this sample may be carry-over from other donors' samples. The V gene is TRBV7-2, the J gene TRBJ2-5; D is possibly TRBD1 or TRBD2 (5 bases each). In DNA, the CDR3 is TGTGCCAGCAGCGATGGGGGGACCCAGTACTTC. Protein sequence: CASSDGGTQYF.